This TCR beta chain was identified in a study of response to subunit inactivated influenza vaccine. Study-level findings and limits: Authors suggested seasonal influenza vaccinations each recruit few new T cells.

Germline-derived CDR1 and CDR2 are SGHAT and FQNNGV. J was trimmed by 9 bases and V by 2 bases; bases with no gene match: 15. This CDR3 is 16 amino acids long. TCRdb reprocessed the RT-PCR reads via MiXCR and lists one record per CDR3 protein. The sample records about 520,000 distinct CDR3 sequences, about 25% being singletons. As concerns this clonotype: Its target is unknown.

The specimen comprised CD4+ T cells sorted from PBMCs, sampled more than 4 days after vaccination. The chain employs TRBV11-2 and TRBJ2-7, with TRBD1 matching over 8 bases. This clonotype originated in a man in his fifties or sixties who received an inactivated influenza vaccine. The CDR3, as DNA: TGTGCCAGCAGCTTATCACCCGGGACAGGCTTAATCGGGCAGTACTTC. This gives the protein CASSLSPGTGLIGQYF.